Presented here are 2 T cell receptor beta chains from one specimen sequenced in a study of OX40 agonist ivuxolimab in advanced cancers. Assay: immunoSEQ multiplex PCR; the TCRdb copy retains only in-frame clones and omits some. Of fewer than 90,000 clones listed, more than 75% are singletons. Sequenced material: CD4+ or CD8+ T cells sorted from blood, taken in a trial of the OX40 agonist ivuxolimab. The source is an adult with an advanced solid tumor such as melanoma, head and neck, liver or kidney cancer.

Only one count was recorded for this clone. V is TRBV6-6 and J is TRBJ1-5; D perhaps matches TRBD1 (6 bases). The germline V gene has CDR1 MNHNY and CDR2 SVGAGI (reference sequence). The CDR3 extends over 16 amino acids. Deletions cut 5 bases from V and 1 base from J, with 15 bases between. The CDR3 loop reads CASSGEGGASNQPQHF. The CDR3 coding sequence is TGTGCCAGCAGTGGGGAGGGGGGCGCCAGCAATCAGCCCCAGCATTTT.

Only one count was recorded for this clone. This chain connects TRBV6-4 to TRBJ1-4; D gene uncertain. The CDR3 spans 13 residues. Germline V gives CDR1 MRHNA, CDR2 SNTAGT. Trimming shortened V by 8 bases and J by 0 bases, and 7 bases separated the two germline ends. The CDR3 region has the DNA TGTGCCAGCGCCATCGCAACTAATGAAAAACTGTTTTTT. Its protein is CASAIATNEKLFF.